The rows below give T cell receptor beta chains drawn from one sample of a study of identical twins. TCRdb redid the calling of the 5' RACE reads with MiXCR, one entry per CDR3 protein. Among 400,000 or so distinct CDR3 sequences listed, roughly 9% were seen once. The sample taken for sequencing was naive T cells sorted from blood. The receptors here all came from a woman in her fifties or sixties in good health. CDR3s include the opening cysteine and the closing phenylalanine or tryptophan.

cdr3_aa j_call v_call
CASSFGVSGTTDTQYF TRBJ2-3 TRBV5-6
CAWRPRDEQFF TRBJ2-1 TRBV30
CASTRTGWSNTEAFF TRBJ1-1 TRBV12-3/TRBV12-4
CASSRGQANYGYTF TRBJ1-2 TRBV5-1
CASSVLGNTGELFF TRBJ2-2 TRBV9
CASSLVVTDTEAFF TRBJ1-1 TRBV11-3
CASSVGLADYNEQFF TRBJ2-1 TRBV5-1
CSAQSPGVNEKLFF TRBJ1-4 TRBV20-1
CASSLQGAGGELFF TRBJ2-2 TRBV5-1
CSVAYEGNTIYF TRBJ1-3 TRBV29-1
CASSNPRQPQHF TRBJ1-5 TRBV2